This T cell receptor beta chain was profiled in a study of cytomegalovirus exposure and HLA in healthy donors. Study background: Caucasian-associated ancestry cluster membership applied to less than 85% of several hundred genotyped donors. Findings and caveats of the study: In a later analysis, DRB1 alleles had the most associated TCRs; HLA-C alleles the fewest. The study assumed roughly uniform donor sequencing depth for presence/absence analyses. Rarity marked most TCR sequences, yet some public TCRs occurred in many donors.

In the PCR, 60 Vbeta and 13 Jbeta primers were used. Sequencing was performed with immunoSEQ multiplex PCR; in TCRdb, only in-frame clones are kept and a portion is missing. The top ten hold roughly 9.2% of the sample, which has around 90,000 clones, approximately 86% seen once. The germline gives CDR1 SGHAT, CDR2 FQNNGV. The CDR3 has 16 amino acids. V gave up 1 base and J gave up 3 bases; unmatched junction bases: 5. On this clone: Its antigen is not known.

The specimen sequenced was PBMCs. The chain is built from TRBV11-2 and TRBJ2-5; 10 bases map to TRBD2. The sequence was collected from a man aged 25-45 years in good health and CMV-seropositive. The CDR3, as DNA: TGTGCCAGCAGCTTAGTTCTAGCGGGAGCTGAAGAGACCCAGTACTTC. It yields the protein CASSLVLAGAEETQYF.